Here is one TCR beta chain with its context. Its antigen is unidentified. This table comes from immunoSEQ multiplex PCR, and its TCRdb copy is limited to in-frame clones, with some not included. Here the sample spans some 75,000 clones, 70% to 90% being singletons. This record comes from a study of OX40 agonist ivuxolimab in advanced cancers. This CDR3 has 14 residues. The V gene end was trimmed by 3 bases and the J gene end by 1 base; junction bases not matched to a gene: 2. Germline V gene data show CDR1 as LGHNA and CDR2 as YSLEER. Study-level results: By week 6 at 0.1 to 3.0 mg/kg, blood CD4+ and CD8+ T cells had expanded clonally. Expanded peripheral T cell antigen specificity was not determined.

V usage is TRBV4-3 and J usage is TRBJ2-7; TRBD1 matches at 8 bases. The TCR sequence derives from an adult with an advanced solid tumor such as melanoma, head and neck, liver or kidney cancer. The source material was CD4+ or CD8+ T cells sorted from blood, sampled in a trial of the OX40 agonist ivuxolimab. DNA for the CDR3: TGCGCCAGCAGCCAGGACAGGGCGTCCTACGAGCAGTACTTC. It specifies CASSQDRASYEQYF.